Given below is one T cell receptor beta chain in context. Trimming pared 2 bases from V and 0 bases from J, leaving 17 bases between. This CDR3 has 18 amino acids. CDR1 SGHTA and CDR2 FQGTGA come from the germline V gene. This specimen comes from a study of blood T cell repertoires in COVID-19. Study-level information: Sample material is recorded as cDNA or gDNA derived from T cells, B-cell-depleted T cells, or PBMCs.

Some clones are missing from TCRdb's copy, which holds only in-frame ones; the method was immunoSEQ multiplex PCR. In the table there are 300,000 to 350,000 clones, around 91% of which are singletons. The J gene is TRBJ1-3, the V gene TRBV7-3; TRBD1 might be the D (5 bases). Source material: PBMCs or T cells enriched from blood (not recorded which). The clonotype originates from a woman younger than 30 with acute COVID-19. CDR3 DNA sequence: TGTGCCAGCAGCTTATACGGGACTACAGCAGTCTCTGGAAACACCATATATTTT. Translating gives CASSLYGTTAVSGNTIYF.